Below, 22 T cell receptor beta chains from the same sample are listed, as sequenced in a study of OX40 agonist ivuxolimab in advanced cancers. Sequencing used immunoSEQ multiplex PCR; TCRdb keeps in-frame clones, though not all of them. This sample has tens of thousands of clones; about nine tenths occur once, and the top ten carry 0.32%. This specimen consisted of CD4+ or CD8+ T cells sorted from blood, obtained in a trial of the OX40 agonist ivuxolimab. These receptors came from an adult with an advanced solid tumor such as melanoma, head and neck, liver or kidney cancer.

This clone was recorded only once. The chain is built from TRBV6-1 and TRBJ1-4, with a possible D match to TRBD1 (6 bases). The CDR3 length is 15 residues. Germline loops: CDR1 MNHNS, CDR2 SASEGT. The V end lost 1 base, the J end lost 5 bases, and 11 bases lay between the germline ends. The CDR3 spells CASSEVARGNEKLFF. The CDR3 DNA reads TGTGCCAGCAGTGAAGTTGCCAGGGGAAATGAAAAACTGTTTTTT.

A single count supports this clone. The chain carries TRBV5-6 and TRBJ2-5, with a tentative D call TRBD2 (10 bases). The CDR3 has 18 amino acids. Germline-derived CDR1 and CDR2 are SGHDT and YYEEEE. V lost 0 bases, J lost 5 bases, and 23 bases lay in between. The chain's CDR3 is CASSLGTGASGSMETQYF. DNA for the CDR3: TGTGCCAGCAGCTTGGGGACAGGGGCTAGCGGGAGTATGGAGACCCAGTACTTC.

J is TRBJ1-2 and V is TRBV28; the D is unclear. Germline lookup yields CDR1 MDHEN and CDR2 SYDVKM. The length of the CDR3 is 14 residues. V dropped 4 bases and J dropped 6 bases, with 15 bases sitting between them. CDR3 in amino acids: CASSYHGRGNGYTF. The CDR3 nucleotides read TGTGCCAGCAGTTACCACGGACGTGGAAATGGCTACACCTTC.

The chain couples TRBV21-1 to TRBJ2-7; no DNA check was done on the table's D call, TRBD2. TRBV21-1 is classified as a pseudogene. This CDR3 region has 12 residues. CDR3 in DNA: TGTGCCAGCAGCAGGGAGACCTACGAGCAGTACTTC. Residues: CASSRETYEQYF.

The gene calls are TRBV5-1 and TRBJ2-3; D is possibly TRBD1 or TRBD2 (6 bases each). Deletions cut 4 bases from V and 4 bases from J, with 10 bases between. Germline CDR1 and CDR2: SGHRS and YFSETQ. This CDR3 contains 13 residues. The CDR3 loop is CASSPGAADTQYF. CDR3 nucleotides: TGCGCCAGCAGCCCGGGGGCCGCAGATACGCAGTATTTT.

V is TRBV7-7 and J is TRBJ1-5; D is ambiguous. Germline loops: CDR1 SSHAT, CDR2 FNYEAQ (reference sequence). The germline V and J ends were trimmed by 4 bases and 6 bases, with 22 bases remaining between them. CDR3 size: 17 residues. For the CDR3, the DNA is TGTGCCAGCAGCTCAGTTGGTAGCCCTCAGCCAAGTCAGCCCCAGCATTTT. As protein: CASSSVGSPQPSQPQHF. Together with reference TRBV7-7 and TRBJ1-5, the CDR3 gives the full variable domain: GAGVSQSPRYKVTKRGQDVTLRCDPISSHATLYWYQQALGQGPEFLTYFNYEAQPDKSGLPSDRFSAERPEGSISTLTIQRTEQRDSAMYRCASSSVGSPQPSQPQHFGDGTRLSIL.

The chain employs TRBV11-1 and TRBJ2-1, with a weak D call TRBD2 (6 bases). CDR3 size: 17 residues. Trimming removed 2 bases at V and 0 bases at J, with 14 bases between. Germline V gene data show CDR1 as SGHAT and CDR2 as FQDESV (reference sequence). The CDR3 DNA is TGTGCCAGCAGCTTATCTCTTGGCGGGATCTCCTACAATGAGCAGTTCTTC. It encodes CASSLSLGGISYNEQFF.

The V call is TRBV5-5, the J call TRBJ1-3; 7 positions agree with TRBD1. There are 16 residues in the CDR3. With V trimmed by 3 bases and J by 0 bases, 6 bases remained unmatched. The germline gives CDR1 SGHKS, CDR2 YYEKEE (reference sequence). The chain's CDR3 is CASSYTGEASGNTIYF. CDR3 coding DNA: TGTGCCAGCAGCTATACAGGGGAAGCCTCTGGAAACACCATATATTTT.

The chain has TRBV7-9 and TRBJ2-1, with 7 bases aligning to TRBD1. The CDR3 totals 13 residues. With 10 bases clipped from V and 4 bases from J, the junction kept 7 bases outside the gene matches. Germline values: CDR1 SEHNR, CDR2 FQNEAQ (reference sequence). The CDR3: CAIYRGRYNEQFF. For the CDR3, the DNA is TGTGCCATATACAGGGGAAGGTACAATGAGCAGTTCTTC.

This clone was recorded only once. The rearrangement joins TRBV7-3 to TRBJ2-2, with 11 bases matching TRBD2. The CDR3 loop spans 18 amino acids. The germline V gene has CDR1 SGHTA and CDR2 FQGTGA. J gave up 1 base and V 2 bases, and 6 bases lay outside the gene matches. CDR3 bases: TGTGCCAGCAGCTTATTCCCCGGGACTAGCGGGAACACCGGGGAGCTGTTTTTT. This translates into CASSLFPGTSGNTGELFF.

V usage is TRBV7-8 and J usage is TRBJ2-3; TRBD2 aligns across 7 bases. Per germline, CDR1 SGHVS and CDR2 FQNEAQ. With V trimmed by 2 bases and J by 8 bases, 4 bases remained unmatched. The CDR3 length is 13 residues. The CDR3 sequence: CASSLSGGGTQYF. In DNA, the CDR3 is TGTGCCAGCAGCTTATCGGGGGGAGGTACGCAGTATTTT.

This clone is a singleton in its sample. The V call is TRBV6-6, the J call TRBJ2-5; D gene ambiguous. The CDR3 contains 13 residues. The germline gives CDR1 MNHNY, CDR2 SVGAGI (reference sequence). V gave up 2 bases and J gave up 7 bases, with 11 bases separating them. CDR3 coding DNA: TGTGCCAGCAGTTACCGGAGTGATGGGACCCAGTACTTC. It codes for CASSYRSDGTQYF.

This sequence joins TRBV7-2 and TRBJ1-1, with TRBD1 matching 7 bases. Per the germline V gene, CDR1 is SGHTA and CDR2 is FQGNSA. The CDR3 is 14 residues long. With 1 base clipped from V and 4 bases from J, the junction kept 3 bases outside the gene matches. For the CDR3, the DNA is TGTGCCAGCAGCTTAGACAGGGGATCCACTGAAGCTTTCTTT. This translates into CASSLDRGSTEAFF.

The DNA for the CDR3 is TGTGCCTGGGAAATGGACAGGGAATATGGCTACACCTTC. Translation gives CAWEMDREYGYTF. The J gene is TRBJ1-2, the V gene TRBV30, with 8 bases identical to TRBD1. Trimming took 5 bases from V and 5 from J; bases not matched to a gene: 7. CDR1 GTSNPN and CDR2 SVGIG come from the germline V gene (reference sequence). CDR3 length equals 13 residues.

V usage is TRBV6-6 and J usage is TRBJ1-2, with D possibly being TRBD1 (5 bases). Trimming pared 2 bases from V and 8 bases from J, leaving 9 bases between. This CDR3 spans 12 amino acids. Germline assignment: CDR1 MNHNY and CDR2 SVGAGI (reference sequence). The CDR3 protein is CASSYEGRGYTF. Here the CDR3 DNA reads TGTGCCAGCAGTTACGAGGGACGAGGCTACACCTTC.

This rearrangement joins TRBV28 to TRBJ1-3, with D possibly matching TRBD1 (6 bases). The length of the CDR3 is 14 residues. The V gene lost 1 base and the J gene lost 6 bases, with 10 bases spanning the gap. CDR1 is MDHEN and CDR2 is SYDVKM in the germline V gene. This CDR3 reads CASSLLGGPNTIYF. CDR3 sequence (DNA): TGTGCCAGCAGTTTATTGGGGGGCCCAAACACCATATATTTT. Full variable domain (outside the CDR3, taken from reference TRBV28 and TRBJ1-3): DVKVTQSSRYLVKRTGEKVFLECVQDMDHENMFWYRQDPGLGLRLIYFSYDVKMKEKGDIPEGYSVSREKKERFSLILESASTNQTSMYLCASSLLGGPNTIYFGEGSWLTVV.

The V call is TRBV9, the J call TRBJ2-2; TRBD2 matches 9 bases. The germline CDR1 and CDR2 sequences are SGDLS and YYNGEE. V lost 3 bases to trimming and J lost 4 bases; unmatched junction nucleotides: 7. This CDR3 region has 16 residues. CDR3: CASSAGGLAGTGELFF. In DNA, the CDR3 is TGTGCCAGCAGCGCCGGGGGACTAGCAGGCACCGGGGAGCTGTTTTTT.

The CDR3 here is CASSLGGSEETQYF. In nucleotides, the CDR3 is TGTGCCAGCAGCTTAGGCGGTAGCGAAGAGACCCAGTACTTC. The rearrangement links TRBV7-3 to TRBJ2-5; possibly TRBD2 for D (5 bases). V was clipped by 2 bases and J by 3 bases, with 10 bases between them. The V gene's germline CDR1 is SGHTA and CDR2 FQGTGA. The CDR3 spans 14 residues.

CDR3 nucleotides: TGTGCCAGCAGCTTTAGTGGGGGGGCCTACAATGAGCAGTTCTTC. As protein: CASSFSGGAYNEQFF. The gene calls are TRBV28 and TRBJ2-1; 7 bases agree with TRBD2. The length of the CDR3 is 15 residues. Germline trimming cut 6 bases from V and 2 bases from J; bases unmatched to any gene: 7. Looked up from germline, CDR1 is MDHEN and CDR2 is SYDVKM.

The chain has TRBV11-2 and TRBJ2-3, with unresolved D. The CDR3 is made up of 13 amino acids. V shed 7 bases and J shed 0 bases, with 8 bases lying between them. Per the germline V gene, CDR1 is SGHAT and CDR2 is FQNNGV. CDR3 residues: CASTLGSTDTQYF. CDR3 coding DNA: TGTGCCAGCACCTTGGGAAGCACAGATACGCAGTATTTT.

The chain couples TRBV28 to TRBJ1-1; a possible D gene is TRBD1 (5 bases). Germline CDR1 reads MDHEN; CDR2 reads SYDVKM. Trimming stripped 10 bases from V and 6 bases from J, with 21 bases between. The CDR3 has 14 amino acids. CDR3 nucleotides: TGTGCCATTACGACCGGGGGTGCCTTACCTGAAGCTTTCTTT. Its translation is CAITTGGALPEAFF. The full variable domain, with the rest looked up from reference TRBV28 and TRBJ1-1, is DVKVTQSSRYLVKRTGEKVFLECVQDMDHENMFWYRQDPGLGLRLIYFSYDVKMKEKGDIPEGYSVSREKKERFSLILESASTNQTSMYLCAITTGGALPEAFFGQGTRLTVV.

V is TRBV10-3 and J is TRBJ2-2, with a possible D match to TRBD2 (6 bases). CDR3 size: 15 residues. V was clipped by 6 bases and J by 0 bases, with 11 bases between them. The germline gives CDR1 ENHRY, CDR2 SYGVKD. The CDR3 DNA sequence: TGTGCCATCAGGGCCGGAGGGTCGAACACCGGGGAGCTGTTTTTT. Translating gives CAIRAGGSNTGELFF.